The 16 T cell receptor beta chains listed next were all sequenced from one sample in a study of blood T cells in healthy people across ages. Alongside a J-beta primer mix, a sample-barcoded 5' primer served in a second PCR lasting about 7 to 11 cycles. TCRdb itself ran the 5' RACE reads through MiXCR, one entry per CDR3 protein. The sample has 600,000 to 650,000 distinct CDR3 sequences; under 70% are singletons. Material: blood. Source of these receptors: a man in his sixties in good health.

V gene TRBV20-1 combines with J gene TRBJ2-3; 10 nucleotides match TRBD1. The CDR3 consists of 18 residues. J was trimmed by 3 bases and V by 1 base; bases with no gene match: 13. Germline CDR1 DFQATT, CDR2 SNEGSKA (reference sequence). The CDR3 here is CSARGGAERDRGTDTQYF. CDR3 DNA sequence: TGCAGTGCTAGAGGGGGGGCGGAGCGGGACAGGGGAACAGATACGCAGTATTTT.

V is TRBV5-1 and J is TRBJ2-5; 7 bases fit TRBD2. Germline V CDR1 and CDR2: SGHRS, YFSETQ. CDR3 length: 15 residues. V was clipped by 0 bases and J by 2 bases; unmatched bases: 4. In nucleotides, the CDR3 is TGCGCCAGCAGCTTGGAACTAGCGCATCAAGAGACCCAGTACTTC. This gives the protein CASSLELAHQETQYF.

This clonotype was detected a few times. The chain carries TRBV20-1 and TRBJ2-5; D is perhaps TRBD1 (6 bases). This CDR3 comprises 17 residues. The V end lost 6 bases, the J end lost 4 bases, and 27 bases lay between the germline ends. Germline V gene data show CDR1 as DFQATT and CDR2 as SNEGSKA (reference sequence). The CDR3 sequence: CSARISRDTRHTETQYF. The CDR3 region has the DNA TGCAGTGCCCGTATATCCCGGGACACACGTCACACAGAGACCCAGTACTTC.

This chain joins TRBV6-1 and TRBJ2-4; 12 positions match TRBD2. Judging by the DNA end, TRBJ2-5 fits better; the J call may be wrong. The CDR3 is made up of 17 amino acids. Germline V CDR1 and CDR2: MNHNS, SASEGT. CDR3 sequence reads: CASSRTTSGGDKETQYF. The CDR3 nucleotides are TGTGCCAGCAGTCGAACGACTAGCGGGGGAGATAAAGAGACCCAGTACTTC.

This clonotype occurred a few times. This chain joins TRBV4-1 and TRBJ1-6, with unresolved D. Trimming stripped 0 bases from V and 1 base from J, with 7 bases between. In germline, CDR1 is MGHRA, CDR2 YSYEKL. CDR3 length: 16 amino acids. Here the CDR3 DNA reads TGCGCCAGCAGCCAAGATGAAGGATCCTATAATTCACCCCTCCACTTT. Its protein product is CASSQDEGSYNSPLHF.

This clonotype was seen just once. This chain joins TRBV14 and TRBJ1-1; perhaps TRBD1 as D (6 bases). The CDR3 loop spans 15 amino acids. Trimming took off 3 bases at V and 5 bases at J, with 16 bases between the two ends. The germline CDR1 and CDR2 sequences are SGHDN and FVKESK. The CDR3, as DNA: TGTGCCAGCAGCCACCCCCCGACAGGAGCGACTGAAGCTTTCTTT. It encodes CASSHPPTGATEAFF.

The table lists this clonotype with a few counts. The CDR3 spells CASSPPANTEAFF. CDR3 nucleotides: TGTGCCAGCAGTCCCCCCGCGAACACTGAAGCTTTCTTT. V usage is TRBV12-3 or TRBV12-4 and J usage is TRBJ1-1, with no clear D. Trimming left V 5 bases short and J 1 base short, with 8 bases between. The CDR3 runs 13 residues.

This clonotype has more than one count but fewer than ten. The V and J genes are TRBV20-1 and TRBJ1-4; 9 bases are a match to TRBD1. V dropped 6 bases and J dropped 7; count of bases not matched to a gene: 9. The CDR3 is made up of 14 amino acids. Germline assignment: CDR1 DFQATT and CDR2 SNEGSKA (reference sequence). The CDR3 DNA is TGCAGTGCCCCCGACAGGGGACAGGGTGAAAAACTGTTTTTT. It encodes CSAPDRGQGEKLFF.

The chain carries TRBV2 and TRBJ2-3, with D possibly TRBD2 on 6 matching bases. The V end lost 6 bases, the J end lost 2 bases, and 15 bases lay between the germline ends. Germline CDR1 is SNHLY and CDR2 is FYNNEI. This CDR3 spans 15 amino acids. CDR3 coding DNA: TGTGCCAGCAGACAGAGTAGCGGCCCCACAGATACGCAGTATTTT. Amino acids: CASRQSSGPTDTQYF. Supplemented by reference TRBV2 and TRBJ2-3, the full variable domain reads EPEVTQTPSHQVTQMGQEVILRCVPISNHLYFYWYRQILGQKVEFLVSFYNNEISEKSEIFDDQFSVERPDGSNFTLKIRSTKLEDSAMYFCASRQSSGPTDTQYFGPGTRLTVL.

Comment on this clonotype: Since a much larger clone is just one base distant, this may be a read error. The chain is built from TRBV29-1 and TRBJ1-1; D remains ambiguous. The germline CDR1 and CDR2 sequences are SQVTM and ANQGSEA. V was clipped by 8 bases and J by 3 bases, with 16 bases between them. This CDR3 has 13 amino acids. CDR3 amino acids: CSFPDGPYTEAFF. The DNA of the CDR3 is TGCAGCTTTCCGGATGGGCCCTACACTGAAGCTTTCTTT.

This clonotype was found a few times. CDR3 sequence reads: CASSLSAGTGNQPQHF. The CDR3 DNA is TGTGCCAGCAGCTTATCCGCAGGGACGGGCAATCAGCCCCAGCATTTT. The chain joins TRBV7-2 to TRBJ1-5, with D tentatively TRBD1 (5 bases). Germline V gene data show CDR1 as SGHTA and CDR2 as FQGNSA. This CDR3 has 16 residues. Trimming removed 2 bases at V and 2 bases at J, with 13 bases between.

The chain recombines TRBV29-1 with TRBJ1-2; no definite D call. CDR3 size: 11 residues. The V end lost 2 bases, the J end lost 5 bases, and 6 bases lay between the germline ends. The germline V gene has CDR1 SQVTM and CDR2 ANQGSEA. CDR3 loop: CSVESRYGYTF. The CDR3 nucleotides read TGCAGCGTTGAATCGCGATATGGCTACACCTTC. Supplemented by reference TRBV29-1 and TRBJ1-2, the full variable domain reads SAVISQKPSRDICQRGTSLTIQCQVDSQVTMMFWYRQQPGQSLTLIATANQGSEATYESGFVIDKFPISRPNLTFSTLTVSNMSPEDSSIYLCSVESRYGYTFGSGTRLTVV.

The V gene is TRBV29-1, the J gene TRBJ2-1, with TRBD2 identical over 7 bases. The germline gives CDR1 SQVTM, CDR2 ANQGSEA. The CDR3 runs to 17 residues. With 0 bases clipped from V and 2 bases from J, the junction kept 10 bases outside the gene matches. The CDR3: CSVEDPFGEGTYNEQFF. CDR3 DNA sequence: TGCAGCGTTGAAGATCCGTTTGGGGAGGGGACCTACAATGAGCAGTTCTTC.

This clonotype was recorded many times. The rearrangement links TRBV29-1 to TRBJ2-3; D may be TRBD1 or TRBD2 (5 bases each). The CDR3 has 14 amino acids. The germline V gene encodes CDR1 SQVTM and CDR2 ANQGSEA. V was shortened by 7 bases and J by 10 bases, with 24 bases between the two germline ends. DNA of the CDR3: TGCAGCGCCCTTTGGGGGACCACCAGAGGGGCGCAGTATTTT. Residues: CSALWGTTRGAQYF.

This chain connects TRBV14 to TRBJ1-2; D uncertain. CDR1 is SGHDN, CDR2 FVKESK, per germline. The CDR3 length is 18 residues. V lost 1 base and J lost 1, with 19 bases in between. CDR3 region: CASSQAPSRSFYNYGYTF. The CDR3 DNA reads as TGTGCCAGCAGCCAAGCTCCGTCCAGGAGCTTTTATAACTATGGCTACACCTTC.

The DNA for the CDR3 is TGTGCCAGCAGAGCGACAGTGGCCCACAATGAGCAGTTCTTC. Residues: CASRATVAHNEQFF. The rearrangement joins TRBV12-3 or TRBV12-4 to TRBJ2-1; weak D call: TRBD1 (5 bases). The CDR3 runs 14 residues. V dropped 6 bases and J dropped 5 bases, with 14 bases sitting between them.